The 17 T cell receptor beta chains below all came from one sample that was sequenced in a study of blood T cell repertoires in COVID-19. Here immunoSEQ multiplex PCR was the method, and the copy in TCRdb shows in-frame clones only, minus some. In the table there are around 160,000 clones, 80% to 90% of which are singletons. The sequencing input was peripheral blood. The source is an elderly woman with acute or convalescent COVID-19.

Here the CDR3 reads CASSFYSGRAGETQYF. The CDR3 bases are TGCGCCAGCAGCTTCTATAGCGGGAGGGCCGGGGAGACCCAGTACTTC. J is TRBJ2-5 and V is TRBV5-1; the match to TRBD2 covers 11 bases. This CDR3 spans 16 amino acids. CDR1 is SGHRS and CDR2 is YFSETQ in the germline V gene. J was trimmed by 5 bases and V by 2 bases; bases with no gene match: 8.

The CDR3 protein is CSVAGQSYGYTF. The CDR3 nucleotides read TGCAGCGTTGCGGGACAGAGCTATGGCTACACCTTC. The J gene is TRBJ1-2, the V gene TRBV29-1, with 7 bases matching TRBD1. Trimming removed 4 bases from V and 4 bases from J; junction bases left unmatched: 3. There are 12 residues in the CDR3. Germline-derived CDR1 and CDR2 are SQVTM and ANQGSEA. Using reference TRBV29-1 and TRBJ1-2 for the parts outside the CDR3, the full variable domain is SAVISQKPSRDICQRGTSLTIQCQVDSQVTMMFWYRQQPGQSLTLIATANQGSEATYESGFVIDKFPISRPNLTFSTLTVSNMSPEDSSIYLCSVAGQSYGYTFGSGTRLTVV.

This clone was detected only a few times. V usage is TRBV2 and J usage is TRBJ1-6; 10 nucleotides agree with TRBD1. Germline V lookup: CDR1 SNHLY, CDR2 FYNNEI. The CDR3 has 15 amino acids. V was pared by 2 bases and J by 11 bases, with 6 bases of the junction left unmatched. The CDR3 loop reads CASSELGQGGAPLHF. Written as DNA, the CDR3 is TGTGCCAGCAGTGAACTCGGACAGGGGGGCGCACCCCTCCACTTT.

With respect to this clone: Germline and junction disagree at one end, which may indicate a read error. The CDR3 sequence is CASSQGQGFVETQYF. CDR3 nucleotides: TGTGCCAGCAGTCAAGGACAGGGGTTTGTCGAGACCCAGTACTTC. The V and J genes are TRBV3-1 (or the pseudogene TRBV3-2) and TRBJ2-5, with 9 nucleotides matching TRBD1. This CDR3 region has 15 residues. Germline V gives CDR1 LGHDT, CDR2 YNNKEL (reference sequence).

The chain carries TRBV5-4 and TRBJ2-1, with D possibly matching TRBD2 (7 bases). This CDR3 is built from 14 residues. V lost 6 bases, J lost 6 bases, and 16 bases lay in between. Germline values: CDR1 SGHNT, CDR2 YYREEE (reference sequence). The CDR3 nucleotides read TGTGCCAGCACCCCCTCGGGGGGCCGCAATGAGCAGTTCTTC. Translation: CASTPSGGRNEQFF.

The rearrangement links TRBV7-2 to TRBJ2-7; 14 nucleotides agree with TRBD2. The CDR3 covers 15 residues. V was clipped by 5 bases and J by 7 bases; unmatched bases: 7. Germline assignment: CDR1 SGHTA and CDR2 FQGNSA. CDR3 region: CASSATRTSGREQYF. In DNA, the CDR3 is TGTGCCAGCAGCGCCACCCGGACTAGCGGGAGGGAGCAGTACTTC.

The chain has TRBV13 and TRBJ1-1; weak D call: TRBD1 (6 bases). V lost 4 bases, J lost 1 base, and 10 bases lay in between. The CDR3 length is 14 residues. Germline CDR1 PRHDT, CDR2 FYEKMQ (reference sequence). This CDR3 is CASSSLGQNTEAFF. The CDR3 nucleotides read TGTGCCAGCAGCTCTCTGGGACAGAACACTGAAGCTTTCTTT.

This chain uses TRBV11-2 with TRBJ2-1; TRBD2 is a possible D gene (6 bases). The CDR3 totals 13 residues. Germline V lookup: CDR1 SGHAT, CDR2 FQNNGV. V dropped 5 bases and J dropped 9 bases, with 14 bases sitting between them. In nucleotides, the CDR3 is TGTGCCAGCAGCCCGGGACTGCCGGCTGAGCAGTTCTTC. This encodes CASSPGLPAEQFF.

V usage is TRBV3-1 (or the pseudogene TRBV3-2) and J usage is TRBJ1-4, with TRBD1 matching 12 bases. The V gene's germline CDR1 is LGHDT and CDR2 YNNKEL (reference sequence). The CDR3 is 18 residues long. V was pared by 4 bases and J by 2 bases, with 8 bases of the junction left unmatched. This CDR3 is CASSPRDRGPITNEKLFF. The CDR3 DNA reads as TGTGCCAGCAGCCCACGGGACAGGGGGCCTATTACTAATGAAAAACTGTTTTTT.

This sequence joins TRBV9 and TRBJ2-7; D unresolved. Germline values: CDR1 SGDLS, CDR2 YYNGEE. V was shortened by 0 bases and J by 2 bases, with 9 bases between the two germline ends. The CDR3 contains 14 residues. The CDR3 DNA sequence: TGTGCCAGCAGCGTAGAGCCAATTACCTACGAGCAGTACTTC. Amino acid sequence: CASSVEPITYEQYF.

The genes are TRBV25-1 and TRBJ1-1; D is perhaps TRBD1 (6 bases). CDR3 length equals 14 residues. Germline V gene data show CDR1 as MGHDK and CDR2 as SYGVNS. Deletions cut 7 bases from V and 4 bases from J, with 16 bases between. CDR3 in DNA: TGTGCCAGCACTGACCTCGGGGGGGCCACTGAAGCTTTCTTT. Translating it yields CASTDLGGATEAFF.

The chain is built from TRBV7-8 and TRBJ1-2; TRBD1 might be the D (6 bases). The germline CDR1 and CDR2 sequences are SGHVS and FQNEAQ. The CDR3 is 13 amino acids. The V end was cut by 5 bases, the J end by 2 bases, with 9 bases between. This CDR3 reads CASSAGENYGYTF. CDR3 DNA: TGTGCCAGCAGCGCAGGGGAGAACTATGGCTACACCTTC.

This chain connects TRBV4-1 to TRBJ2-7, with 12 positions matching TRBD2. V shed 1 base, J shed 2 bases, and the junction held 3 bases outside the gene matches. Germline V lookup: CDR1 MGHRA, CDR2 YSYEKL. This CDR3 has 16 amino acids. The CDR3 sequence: CASSQGPSGRAYEQYF. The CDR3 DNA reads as TGCGCCAGCAGCCAAGGTCCTAGCGGGAGGGCCTACGAGCAGTACTTC.

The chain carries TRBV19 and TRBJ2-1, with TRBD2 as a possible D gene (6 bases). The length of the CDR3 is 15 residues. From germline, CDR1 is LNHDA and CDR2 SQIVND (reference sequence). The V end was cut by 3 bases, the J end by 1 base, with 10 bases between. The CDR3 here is CASSMIADSYNEQFF. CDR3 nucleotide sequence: TGTGCCAGTAGTATGATAGCGGATTCCTACAATGAGCAGTTCTTC.

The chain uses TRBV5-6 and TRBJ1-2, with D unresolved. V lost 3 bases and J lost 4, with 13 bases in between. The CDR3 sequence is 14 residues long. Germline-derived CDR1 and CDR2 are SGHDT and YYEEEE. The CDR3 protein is CASSSGWERYGYTF. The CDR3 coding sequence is TGTGCCAGCAGCTCGGGGTGGGAACGCTATGGCTACACCTTC.

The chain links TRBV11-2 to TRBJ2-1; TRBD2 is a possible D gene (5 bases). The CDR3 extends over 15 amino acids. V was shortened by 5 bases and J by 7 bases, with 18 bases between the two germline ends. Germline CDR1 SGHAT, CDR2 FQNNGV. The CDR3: CASSPRGLAGNEQFF. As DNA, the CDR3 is TGTGCCAGCAGCCCTCGCGGCCTAGCCGGGAATGAGCAGTTCTTC.

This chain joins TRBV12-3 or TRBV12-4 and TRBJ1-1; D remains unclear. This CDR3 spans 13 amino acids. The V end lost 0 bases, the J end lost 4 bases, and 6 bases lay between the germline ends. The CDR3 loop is CASSLAAATEAFF. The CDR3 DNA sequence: TGTGCCAGCAGTTTAGCTGCGGCCACTGAAGCTTTCTTT.